The 5 T cell receptor beta chains listed next were all sequenced from one sample in a study of sequential checkpoint blockade in melanoma. Indicated treatment: randomized to nivolumab then ipilimumab (arm A) or the reverse (arm B). Sequencing used immunoSEQ multiplex PCR; TCRdb keeps in-frame clones, though not all of them. The sample has some 30,000 clones; roughly 84% are singletons. The specimen was CD8+ T cells sorted from blood (inferred from file names), collected from a patient given nivolumab and ipilimumab in sequence. All receptors come from a human donor with melanoma.

The rearrangement uses TRBV13 and TRBJ2-1; the D gene is possibly TRBD1 (6 bases). This CDR3 has 13 amino acids. Deletions cut 0 bases from V and 9 bases from J, with 9 bases between. Germline CDR1 reads PRHDT; CDR2 reads FYEKMQ (reference sequence). CDR3 protein: CASSLGGAREQFF. CDR3 DNA sequence: TGTGCCAGCAGCTTAGGGGGGGCGCGTGAGCAGTTCTTC.

The V and J genes are TRBV18 and TRBJ2-3; 9 nucleotides match TRBD2. Per the germline V gene, CDR1 is KGHSH and CDR2 is LQKENI. After removal of 6 bases from V and 4 bases from J, the junction contained 14 bases not matched to a gene. The CDR3 consists of 17 residues. The CDR3 DNA is TGTGCCAGCTCCCTCGACGGCGGGGGGGCAATTTCAGATACGCAGTATTTT. It is translated as CASSLDGGGAISDTQYF.

V usage is TRBV5-6 and J usage is TRBJ1-5; a possible D gene is TRBD1 (5 bases). V lost 1 base to trimming and J lost 9 bases, with 20 bases between them. The CDR3 totals 16 residues. Germline V gene data show CDR1 as SGHDT and CDR2 as YYEEEE. CDR3 sequence: CASSLPAGPIIRPQHF. CDR3 nucleotide sequence: TGTGCCAGCAGCTTGCCGGCAGGGCCCATAATAAGGCCCCAGCATTTT.

This clone showed up just once. V and J are TRBV28 and TRBJ2-7; a possible D gene is TRBD2 (5 bases). Germline loops: CDR1 MDHEN, CDR2 SYDVKM. V dropped 3 bases and J dropped 2 bases, with 17 bases sitting between them. CDR3 length: 16 residues. The CDR3 DNA is TGTGCCAGCAGTTTTCTGTCCGGGGAAAATCCCTACGAGCAGTACTTC. Residues: CASSFLSGENPYEQYF.

The V gene is TRBV6-1, the J gene TRBJ2-7, with D possibly being TRBD2 (5 bases). This CDR3 has 13 residues. Trimming took off 6 bases at V and 2 bases at J, with 11 bases between the two ends. CDR1 MNHNS and CDR2 SASEGT come from the germline V gene. The CDR3 nucleotides are TGTGCCAGCAGATCCCCCGGGGCCTACGAGCAGTACTTC. Its protein product is CASRSPGAYEQYF.